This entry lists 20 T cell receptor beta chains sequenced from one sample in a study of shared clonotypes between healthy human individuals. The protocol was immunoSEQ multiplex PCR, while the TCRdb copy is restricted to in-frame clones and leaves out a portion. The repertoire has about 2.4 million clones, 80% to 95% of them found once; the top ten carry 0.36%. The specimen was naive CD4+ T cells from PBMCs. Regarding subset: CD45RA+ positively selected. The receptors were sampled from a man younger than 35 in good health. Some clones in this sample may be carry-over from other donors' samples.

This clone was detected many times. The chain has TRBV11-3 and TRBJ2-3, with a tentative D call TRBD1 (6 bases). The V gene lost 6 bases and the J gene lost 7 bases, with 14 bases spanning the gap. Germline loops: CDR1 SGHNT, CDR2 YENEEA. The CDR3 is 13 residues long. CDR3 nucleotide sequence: TGTGCCAGCAGTTCCGAACAGGGAAATACGCAGTATTTT. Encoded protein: CASSSEQGNTQYF.

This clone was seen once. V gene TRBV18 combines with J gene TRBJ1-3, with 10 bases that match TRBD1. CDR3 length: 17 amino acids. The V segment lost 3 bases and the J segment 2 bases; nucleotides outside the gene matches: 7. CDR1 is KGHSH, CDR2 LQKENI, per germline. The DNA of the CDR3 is TGTGCCAGCTCACCCGTCCGGGACAGGGGACCTGGAAACACCATATATTTT. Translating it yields CASSPVRDRGPGNTIYF.

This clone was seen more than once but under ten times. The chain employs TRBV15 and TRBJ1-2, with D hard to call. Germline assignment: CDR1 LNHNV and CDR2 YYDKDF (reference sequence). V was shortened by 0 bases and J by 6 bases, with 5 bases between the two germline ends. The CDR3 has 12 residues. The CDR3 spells CATSRDFDGYTF. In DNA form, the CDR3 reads TGTGCCACCAGCAGAGATTTCGATGGCTACACCTTC.

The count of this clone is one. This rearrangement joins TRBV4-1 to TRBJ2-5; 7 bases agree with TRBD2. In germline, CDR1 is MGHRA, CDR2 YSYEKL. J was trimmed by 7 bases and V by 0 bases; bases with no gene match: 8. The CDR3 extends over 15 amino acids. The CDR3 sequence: CASSQDPTSAGTQYF. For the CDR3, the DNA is TGCGCCAGCAGCCAAGATCCAACTAGCGCAGGGACCCAGTACTTC.

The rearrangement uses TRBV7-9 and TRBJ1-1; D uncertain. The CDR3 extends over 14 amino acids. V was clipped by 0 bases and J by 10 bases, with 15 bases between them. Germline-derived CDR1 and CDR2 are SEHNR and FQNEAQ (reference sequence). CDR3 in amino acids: CASSLAGGSPGAFF. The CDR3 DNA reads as TGTGCCAGCAGCTTAGCAGGAGGGTCCCCTGGAGCTTTCTTT.

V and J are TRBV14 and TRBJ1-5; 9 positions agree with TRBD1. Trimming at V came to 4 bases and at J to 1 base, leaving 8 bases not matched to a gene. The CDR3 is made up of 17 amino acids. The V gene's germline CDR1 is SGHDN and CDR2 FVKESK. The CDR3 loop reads CASSLSATGGSNQPQHF. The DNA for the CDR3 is TGTGCCAGCAGCCTATCTGCGACAGGGGGGAGCAATCAGCCCCAGCATTTT. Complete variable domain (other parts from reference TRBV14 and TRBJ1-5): EAGVTQFPSHSVIEKGQTVTLRCDPISGHDNLYWYRRVMGKEIKFLLHFVKESKQDESGMPNNRFLAERTGGTYSTLKVQPAELEDSGVYFCASSLSATGGSNQPQHFGDGTRLSIL.

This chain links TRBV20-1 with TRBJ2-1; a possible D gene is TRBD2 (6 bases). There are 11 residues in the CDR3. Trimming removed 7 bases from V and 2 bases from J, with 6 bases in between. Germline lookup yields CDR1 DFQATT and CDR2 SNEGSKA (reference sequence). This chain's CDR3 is CSVAAYNEQFF. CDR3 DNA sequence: TGCAGTGTAGCGGCCTACAATGAGCAGTTCTTC.

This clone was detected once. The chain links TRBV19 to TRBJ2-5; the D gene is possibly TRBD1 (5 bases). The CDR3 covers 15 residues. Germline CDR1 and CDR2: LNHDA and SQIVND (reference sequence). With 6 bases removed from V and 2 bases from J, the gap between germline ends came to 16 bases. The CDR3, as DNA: TGTGCCAGTAGCCCCACCCGGACAAGTCAAGAGACCCAGTACTTC. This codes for CASSPTRTSQETQYF.

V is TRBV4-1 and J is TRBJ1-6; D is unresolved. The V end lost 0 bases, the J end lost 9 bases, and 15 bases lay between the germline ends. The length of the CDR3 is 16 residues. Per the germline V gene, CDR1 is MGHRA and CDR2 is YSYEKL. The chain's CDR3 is CASSQDGSPGISPLHF. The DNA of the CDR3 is TGCGCCAGCAGCCAAGACGGATCCCCGGGGATTTCACCCCTCCACTTT.

The DNA for the CDR3 is TGTGCCAGCAGCTTAGTACGTGGGGTTTACATTCAGTACTTC. This sequence encodes CASSLVRGVYIQYF. The J gene is TRBJ2-4, the V gene TRBV11-2; D is uncertain. The germline CDR1 and CDR2 sequences are SGHAT and FQNNGV. The CDR3 covers 14 residues. With 1 base removed from V and 8 bases from J, the gap between germline ends came to 12 bases.

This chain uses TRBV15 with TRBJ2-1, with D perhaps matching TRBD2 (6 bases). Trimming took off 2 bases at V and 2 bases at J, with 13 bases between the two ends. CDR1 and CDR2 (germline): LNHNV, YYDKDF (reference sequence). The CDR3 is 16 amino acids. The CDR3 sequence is CATSRPPAGTYNEQFF. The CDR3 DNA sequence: TGTGCCACCAGCAGACCCCCCGCGGGGACCTACAATGAGCAGTTCTTC.

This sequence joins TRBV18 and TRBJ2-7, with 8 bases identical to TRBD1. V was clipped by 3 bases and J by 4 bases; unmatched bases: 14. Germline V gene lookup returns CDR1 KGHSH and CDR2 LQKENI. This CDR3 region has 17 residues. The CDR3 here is CASSPQPGQANFYEQYF. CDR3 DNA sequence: TGTGCCAGCTCACCGCAACCGGGACAGGCTAATTTTTACGAGCAGTACTTC.

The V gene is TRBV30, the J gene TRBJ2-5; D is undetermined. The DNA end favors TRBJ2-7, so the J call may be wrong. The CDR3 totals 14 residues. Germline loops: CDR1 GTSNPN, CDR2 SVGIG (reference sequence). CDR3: CAWSRALQSYEQYF. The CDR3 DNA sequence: TGTGCCTGGAGTAGGGCCCTTCAAAGCTACGAGCAGTACTTC.

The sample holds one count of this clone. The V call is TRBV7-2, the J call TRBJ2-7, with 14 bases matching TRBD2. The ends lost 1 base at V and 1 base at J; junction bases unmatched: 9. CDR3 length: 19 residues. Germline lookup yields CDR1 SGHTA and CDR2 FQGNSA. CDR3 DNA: TGTGCCAGCAGCTTAGAATTCGTGACTAGCGGGAGGGTTTCCTACGAGCAGTACTTC. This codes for CASSLEFVTSGRVSYEQYF.

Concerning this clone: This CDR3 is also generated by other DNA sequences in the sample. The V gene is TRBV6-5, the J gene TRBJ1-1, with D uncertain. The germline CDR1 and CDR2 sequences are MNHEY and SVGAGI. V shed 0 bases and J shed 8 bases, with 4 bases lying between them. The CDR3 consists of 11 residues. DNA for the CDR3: TGTGCCAGCAGTTACTCGGGGGAAGCTTTCTTT. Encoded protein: CASSYSGEAFF.

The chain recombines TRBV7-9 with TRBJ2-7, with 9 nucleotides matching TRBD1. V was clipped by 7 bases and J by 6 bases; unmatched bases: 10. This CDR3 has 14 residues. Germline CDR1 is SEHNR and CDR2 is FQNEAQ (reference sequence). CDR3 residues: CASNVGTGRIEQYF. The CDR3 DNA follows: TGTGCCAGCAACGTAGGGACAGGGAGAATCGAGCAGTACTTC.

The CDR3 DNA sequence: TGTGCCGGAGCCCGGGGGTACACAGATACGCAGTATTTT. Its protein is CAGARGYTDTQYF. This rearrangement joins TRBV5-4 to TRBJ2-3, with TRBD2 as a possible D gene (6 bases). V shed 10 bases and J shed 2 bases, with 14 bases lying between them. The CDR3 is 13 amino acids. Germline V gene lookup returns CDR1 SGHNT and CDR2 YYREEE (reference sequence).

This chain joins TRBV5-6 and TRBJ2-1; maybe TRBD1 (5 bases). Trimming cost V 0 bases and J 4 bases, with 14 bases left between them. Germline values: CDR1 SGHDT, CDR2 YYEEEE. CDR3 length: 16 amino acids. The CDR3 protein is CASSLALGESYNEQFF. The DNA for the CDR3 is TGTGCCAGCAGCTTGGCTCTAGGGGAATCTTACAATGAGCAGTTCTTC.

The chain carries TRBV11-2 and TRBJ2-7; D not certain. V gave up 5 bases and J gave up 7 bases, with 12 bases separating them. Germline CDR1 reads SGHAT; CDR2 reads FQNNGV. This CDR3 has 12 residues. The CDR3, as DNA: TGTGCCAGCAGCCCCGGGTCGCGAGAGCAGTACTTC. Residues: CASSPGSREQYF.

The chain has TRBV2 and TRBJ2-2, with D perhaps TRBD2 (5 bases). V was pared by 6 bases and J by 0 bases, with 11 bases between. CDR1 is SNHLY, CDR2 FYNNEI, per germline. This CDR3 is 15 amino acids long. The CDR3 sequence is CASRGAGANTGELFF. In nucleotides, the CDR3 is TGTGCCAGCAGGGGAGCAGGCGCGAACACCGGGGAGCTGTTTTTT. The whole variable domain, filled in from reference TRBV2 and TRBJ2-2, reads EPEVTQTPSHQVTQMGQEVILRCVPISNHLYFYWYRQILGQKVEFLVSFYNNEISEKSEIFDDQFSVERPDGSNFTLKIRSTKLEDSAMYFCASRGAGANTGELFFGEGSRLTVL.